The sample holds a few counts of the clone carrying this T cell receptor (beta chain). Its antigen is as yet unknown. This sample was included in a study of cytomegalovirus exposure and HLA in healthy donors. It was with 60 Vbeta and 13 Jbeta primers that the PCR ran. Measured with immunoSEQ multiplex PCR; TCRdb has only the in-frame clones, and not every one. The sample lists under 130,000 clones; 65% to 80% were seen once. The CDR3 covers 16 residues. The ends lost 2 bases at V and 8 bases at J; junction bases unmatched: 14. Looked up from germline, CDR1 is GTSNPN and CDR2 is SVGIG (reference sequence). Study results and limitations: Earlier analysis looked at TCR beta V segments, and most were productive about 87% or about 30% of the time. Listed as cytomegalovirus-associated were 150 or so TCR beta chains.

The V call is TRBV30, the J call TRBJ2-3; 9 nucleotides agree with TRBD2. Material for sequencing was PBMCs. The TCR sequence derives from a woman aged 40-49 years in good health and CMV-seronegative. The CDR3: CAWSSTRAGGPRTQYF. The CDR3, as DNA: TGTGCCTGGAGTTCCACGCGGGCGGGAGGGCCGCGTACGCAGTATTTT.